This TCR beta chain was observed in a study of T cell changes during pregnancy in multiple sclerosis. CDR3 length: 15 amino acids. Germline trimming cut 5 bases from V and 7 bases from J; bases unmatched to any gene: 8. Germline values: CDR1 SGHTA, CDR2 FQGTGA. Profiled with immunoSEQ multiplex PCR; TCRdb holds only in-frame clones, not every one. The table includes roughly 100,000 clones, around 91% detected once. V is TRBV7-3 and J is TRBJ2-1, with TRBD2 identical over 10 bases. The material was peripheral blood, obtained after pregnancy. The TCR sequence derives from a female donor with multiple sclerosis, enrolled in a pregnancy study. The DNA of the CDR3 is TGTGCCAGCAGCGTTACCGGGACTAGCGAGAATGAGCAGTTCTTC. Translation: CASSVTGTSENEQFF.